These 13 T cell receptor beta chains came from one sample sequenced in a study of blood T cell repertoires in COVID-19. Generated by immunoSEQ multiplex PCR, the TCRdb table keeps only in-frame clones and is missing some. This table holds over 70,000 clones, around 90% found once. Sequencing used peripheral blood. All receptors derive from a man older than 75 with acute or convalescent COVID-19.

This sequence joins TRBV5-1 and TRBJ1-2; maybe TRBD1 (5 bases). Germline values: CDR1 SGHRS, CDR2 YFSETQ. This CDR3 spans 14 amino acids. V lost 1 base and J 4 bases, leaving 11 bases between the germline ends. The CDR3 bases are TGCGCCAGCAGCTTGACGGACAATATCTATGGCTACACCTTC. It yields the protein CASSLTDNIYGYTF.

As DNA, the CDR3 is TGTGCCAGCAGCTCCGGACAGGGCCAAGATACGCAGTATTTT. As protein: CASSSGQGQDTQYF. The chain combines TRBV11-3 with TRBJ2-3, with TRBD1 matching over 8 bases. V gave up 4 bases and J gave up 5 bases; unmatched junction bases: 5. The CDR3 has 14 amino acids. The V gene's germline CDR1 is SGHNT and CDR2 YENEEA.

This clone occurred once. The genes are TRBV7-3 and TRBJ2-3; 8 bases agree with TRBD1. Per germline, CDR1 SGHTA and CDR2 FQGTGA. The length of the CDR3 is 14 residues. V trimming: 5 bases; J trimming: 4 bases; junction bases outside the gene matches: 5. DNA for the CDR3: TGTGCCAGCAGCAAATCAGGGGGCCCAGATACGCAGTATTTT. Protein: CASSKSGGPDTQYF.

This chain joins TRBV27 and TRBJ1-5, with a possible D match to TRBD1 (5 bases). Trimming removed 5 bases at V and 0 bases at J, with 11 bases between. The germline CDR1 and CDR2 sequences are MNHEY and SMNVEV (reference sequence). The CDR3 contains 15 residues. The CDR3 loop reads CASSTTANSNQPQHF. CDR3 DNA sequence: TGTGCCAGCAGTACGACAGCGAATAGCAATCAGCCCCAGCATTTT.

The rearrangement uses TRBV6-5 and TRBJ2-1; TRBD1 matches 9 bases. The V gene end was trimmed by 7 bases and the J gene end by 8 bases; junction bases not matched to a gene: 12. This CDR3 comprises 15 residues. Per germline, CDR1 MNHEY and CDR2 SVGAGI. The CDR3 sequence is CASNAPGQGVYEQFF. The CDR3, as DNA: TGTGCCAGCAATGCTCCGGGACAGGGCGTCTATGAGCAGTTCTTC.

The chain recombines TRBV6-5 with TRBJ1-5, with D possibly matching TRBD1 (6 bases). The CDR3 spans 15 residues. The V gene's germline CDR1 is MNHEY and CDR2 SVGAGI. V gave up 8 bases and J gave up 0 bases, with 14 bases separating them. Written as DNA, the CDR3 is TGTGCCAGCGGGGGGGCGGGGTATAGCAATCAGCCCCAGCATTTT. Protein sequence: CASGGAGYSNQPQHF.

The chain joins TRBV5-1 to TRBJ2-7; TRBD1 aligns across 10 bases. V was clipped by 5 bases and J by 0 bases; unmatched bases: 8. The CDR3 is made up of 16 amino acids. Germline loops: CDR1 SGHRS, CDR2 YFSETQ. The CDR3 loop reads CASSPLGTGVSYEQYF. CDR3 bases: TGCGCCAGCAGTCCTCTGGGGACAGGGGTCTCCTACGAGCAGTACTTC.

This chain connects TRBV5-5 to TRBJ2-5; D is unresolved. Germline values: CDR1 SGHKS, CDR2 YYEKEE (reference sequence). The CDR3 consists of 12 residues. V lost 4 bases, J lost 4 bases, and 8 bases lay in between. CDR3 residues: CASSLGTETQYF. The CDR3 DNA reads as TGTGCCAGCAGCCTAGGTACAGAGACCCAGTACTTC. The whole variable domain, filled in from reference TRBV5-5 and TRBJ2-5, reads DAGVTQSPTHLIKTRGQQVTLRCSPISGHKSVSWYQQVLGQGPQFIFQYYEKEERGRGNFPDRFSARQFPNYSSELNVNALLLGDSALYLCASSLGTETQYFGPGTRLLVL.

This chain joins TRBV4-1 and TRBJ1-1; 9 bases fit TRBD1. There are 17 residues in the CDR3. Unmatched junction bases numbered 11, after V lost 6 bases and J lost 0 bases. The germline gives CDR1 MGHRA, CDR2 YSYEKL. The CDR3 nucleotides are TGCGCCAGCAGTCCAAGTATAGGACAGGGGATGAACACTGAAGCTTTCTTT. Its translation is CASSPSIGQGMNTEAFF.

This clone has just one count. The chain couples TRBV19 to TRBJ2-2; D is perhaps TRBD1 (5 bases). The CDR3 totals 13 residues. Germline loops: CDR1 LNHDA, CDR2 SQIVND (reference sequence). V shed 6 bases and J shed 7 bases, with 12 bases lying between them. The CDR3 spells CASSPQGVGELFF. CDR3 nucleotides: TGTGCCAGTAGCCCTCAGGGTGTCGGGGAGCTGTTTTTT.

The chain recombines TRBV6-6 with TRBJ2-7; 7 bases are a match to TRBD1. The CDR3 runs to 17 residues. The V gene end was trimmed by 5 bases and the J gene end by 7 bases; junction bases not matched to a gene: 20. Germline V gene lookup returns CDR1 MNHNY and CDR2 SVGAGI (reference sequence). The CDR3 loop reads CASSRAPGTVAFSEQYF. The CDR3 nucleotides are TGTGCCAGCAGTCGAGCGCCCGGGACAGTTGCTTTCTCGGAGCAGTACTTC.

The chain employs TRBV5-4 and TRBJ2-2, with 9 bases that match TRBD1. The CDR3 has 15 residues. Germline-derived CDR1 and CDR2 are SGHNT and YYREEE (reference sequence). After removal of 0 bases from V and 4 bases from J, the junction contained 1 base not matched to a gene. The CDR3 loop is CASSLDRGPTGELFF. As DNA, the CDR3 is TGTGCCAGCAGCTTGGACAGGGGGCCCACCGGGGAGCTGTTTTTT.

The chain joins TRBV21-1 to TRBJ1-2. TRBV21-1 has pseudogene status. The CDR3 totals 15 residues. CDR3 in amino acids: CASSKVKGRHYGYTF. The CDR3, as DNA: TGTGCCAGCAGCAAAGTTAAAGGGAGGCATTATGGCTACACCTTC.